One and the same sample provided the 13 T cell receptor beta chains below, sequenced in a study of CD8 T cells in Susac syndrome. A quantity of roughly 0.5 to 1 ug RNA underwent reverse transcription using random hexamers. TCRdb re-derived calls from the immunoSEQ multiplex PCR reads in MiXCR, one entry per CDR3 protein. This sample has tens of thousands of distinct CDR3 sequences, with about 92% found just once. Sequenced material: CD4+ T cells from PBMCs. All receptors come from a human donor with Susac syndrome.

This rearrangement joins TRBV18 to TRBJ2-3; no reliable D call. CDR1 and CDR2 (germline): KGHSH, LQKENI. Trimming took 6 bases from V and 14 from J, leaving 33 bases between them. This CDR3 is built from 17 residues. CDR3 sequence: CASSPTRLSRQIVRLYF. The CDR3 nucleotides are TGTGCCAGCTCCCCGACCAGGCTTTCAAGGCAGATTGTCCGCCTGTATTTT. Filled out from reference TRBV18 and TRBJ2-3, the complete variable domain reads NAGVMQNPRHLVRRRGQEARLRCSPMKGHSHVYWYRQLPEEGLKFMVYLQKENIIDESGMPKERFSAEFPKEGPSILRIQQVVRGDSAAYFCASSPTRLSRQIVRLYFGPGTRLTVL.

The V and J genes are TRBV7-8 and TRBJ1-5, with D tentatively TRBD1 (5 bases). Trimming cost V 4 bases and J 7 bases, with 14 bases left between them. The CDR3 consists of 14 residues. CDR1 is SGHVS, CDR2 FQNEAQ, per germline. CDR3 coding DNA: TGTGCCAGCAGCTCTGGGGCAGGGTTCCAGCCCCAGCATTTT. Translation gives CASSSGAGFQPQHF. Combining the CDR3 with reference TRBV7-8 and TRBJ1-5 gives the whole variable domain GAGVSQSPRYKVAKRGQDVALRCDPISGHVSLFWYQQALGQGPEFLTYFQNEAQLDKSGLPSDRFFAERPEGSVSTLKIQRTQQEDSAVYLCASSSGAGFQPQHFGDGTRLSIL.

The rearrangement uses TRBV5-1 and TRBJ1-1; 11 positions match TRBD1. V was clipped by 0 bases and J by 3 bases; unmatched bases: 4. The CDR3 is 16 residues long. The V gene's germline CDR1 is SGHRS and CDR2 YFSETQ. Written as DNA, the CDR3 is TGCGCCAGCAGCTTGGAAGGACAGGGGGCGTACACTGAAGCTTTCTTT. Its protein is CASSLEGQGAYTEAFF.

The chain has TRBV28 and TRBJ2-7; D may be TRBD1 or TRBD2 (5 bases each). Germline lookup yields CDR1 MDHEN and CDR2 SYDVKM. The V gene lost 2 bases and the J gene lost 5 bases, with 19 bases spanning the gap. The CDR3 is made up of 16 amino acids. The CDR3 spells CASSLLSGTGFNEQYF. The CDR3 region has the DNA TGTGCCAGCAGTTTACTCTCCGGGACGGGGTTCAACGAGCAGTACTTC.

The genes are TRBV20-1 and TRBJ2-5; perhaps TRBD2 as D (7 bases). The CDR3 spans 14 residues. Trimming shortened V by 1 base and J by 5 bases, and 14 bases separated the two germline ends. CDR1 is DFQATT and CDR2 is SNEGSKA in the germline V gene (reference sequence). The DNA of the CDR3 is TGCAGTGCTAGAGGGGGGGGCCTAGGGGAGACCCAGTACTTC. Amino acid sequence: CSARGGGLGETQYF.

J is TRBJ2-1 and V is TRBV7-3, with D possibly being TRBD1 or TRBD2 (6 bases each). CDR1 and CDR2 (germline): SGHTA, FQGTGA. V gave up 5 bases and J gave up 4 bases, with 15 bases separating them. The CDR3 spans 15 residues. The CDR3 DNA reads TGTGCCAGCAGCCCAAAGGGGGGACGATACAATGAGCAGTTCTTC. Translation: CASSPKGGRYNEQFF.

The chain carries TRBV5-1 and TRBJ2-5; 7 bases match TRBD1. V was pared by 2 bases and J by 0 bases, with 1 base of the junction left unmatched. Germline CDR1 SGHRS, CDR2 YFSETQ. The CDR3 totals 14 residues. CDR3 sequence reads: CASSLQGYQETQYF. In DNA form, the CDR3 reads TGCGCCAGCAGCTTACAGGGGTACCAAGAGACCCAGTACTTC.

This clonotype appeared a few times. The chain carries TRBV7-8 and TRBJ2-3; 10 nucleotides line up with TRBD2. This CDR3 is 14 amino acids long. V lost 5 bases, J lost 9 bases, and 8 bases stayed unmatched. Germline lookup yields CDR1 SGHVS and CDR2 FQNEAQ. This chain's CDR3 is CASSPQRGGLTQYF. CDR3 DNA: TGTGCCAGCAGCCCTCAGCGGGGGGGCCTCACGCAGTATTTT. Based on the CDR3 plus reference TRBV7-8 and TRBJ2-3, the full variable domain is GAGVSQSPRYKVAKRGQDVALRCDPISGHVSLFWYQQALGQGPEFLTYFQNEAQLDKSGLPSDRFFAERPEGSVSTLKIQRTQQEDSAVYLCASSPQRGGLTQYFGPGTRLTVL.

V gene TRBV5-1 combines with J gene TRBJ1-4; 8 bases align to TRBD1. J lost 5 bases, V lost 3 bases, and 3 bases had no gene match. CDR3 length equals 14 residues. Germline CDR1 and CDR2: SGHRS and YFSETQ. CDR3 bases: TGCGCCAGCAGCTCGGACAGGGCAAATGAAAAACTGTTTTTT. Residues: CASSSDRANEKLFF.

This clonotype was observed a single time. The chain links TRBV4-1 to TRBJ2-6, with D possibly TRBD2 on 7 matching bases. Germline values: CDR1 MGHRA, CDR2 YSYEKL. The CDR3 is made up of 18 amino acids. Deletions cut 6 bases from V and 0 bases from J, with 18 bases between. CDR3: CASSPKGGGPSGANVLTF. For the CDR3, the DNA is TGCGCCAGCAGTCCTAAAGGGGGGGGGCCCTCTGGGGCCAACGTCCTGACTTTC.

The V and J genes are TRBV30 and TRBJ1-2, with D tentatively TRBD1 (6 bases). The CDR3 covers 14 residues. Trimming took off 4 bases at V and 2 bases at J, with 14 bases between the two ends. Germline V gene data show CDR1 as GTSNPN and CDR2 as SVGIG (reference sequence). The CDR3 region is CAWKRRGRNYGYTF. Written as DNA, the CDR3 is TGTGCCTGGAAACGCAGGGGCCGAAACTATGGCTACACCTTC.

The chain employs TRBV7-2 and TRBJ1-2; 7 positions match TRBD1. The length of the CDR3 is 16 residues. Germline-derived CDR1 and CDR2 are SGHTA and FQGNSA. After removal of 0 bases from V and 4 bases from J, the junction contained 8 bases not matched to a gene. CDR3 nucleotide sequence: TGTGCCAGCAGCTTAGCGCCGCAGGGGGGAGGCTATGGCTACACCTTC. Amino acid sequence: CASSLAPQGGGYGYTF.

This rearrangement joins TRBV24-1 to TRBJ2-3; no firm D call. Trimming removed 9 bases at V and 6 bases at J, with 6 bases between. CDR1 is KGHDR and CDR2 is SFDVKD in the germline V gene. CDR3 size: 10 residues. The CDR3 here is CATGTDTQYF. CDR3 DNA: TGTGCCACCGGAACGGATACGCAGTATTTT.